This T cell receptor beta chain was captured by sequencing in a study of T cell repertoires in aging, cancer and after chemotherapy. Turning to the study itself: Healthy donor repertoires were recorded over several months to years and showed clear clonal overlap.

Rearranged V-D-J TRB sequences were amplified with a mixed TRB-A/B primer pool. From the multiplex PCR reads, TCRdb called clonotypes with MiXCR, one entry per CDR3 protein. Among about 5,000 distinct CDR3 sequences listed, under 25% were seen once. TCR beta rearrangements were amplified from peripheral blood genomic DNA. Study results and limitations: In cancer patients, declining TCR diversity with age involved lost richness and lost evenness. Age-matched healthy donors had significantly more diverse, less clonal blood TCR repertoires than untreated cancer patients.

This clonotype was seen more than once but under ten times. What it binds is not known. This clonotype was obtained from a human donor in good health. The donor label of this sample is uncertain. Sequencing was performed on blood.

This CDR3 is CASNNFGPLEFF. In DNA, the CDR3 is TGTGCCAGCAATAATTTCGGCCCCTTGGAGTTTTTT. V is TRBV28 and J is TRBJ1-4, with no clear D. Germline CDR1 and CDR2: MDHEN and SYDVKM. This CDR3 contains 12 residues. Deletions cut 7 bases from V and 16 bases from J, with 19 bases between. The complete variable domain, with remaining parts taken from reference TRBV28 and TRBJ1-4, reads DVKVTQSSRYLVKRTGEKVFLECVQDMDHENMFWYRQDPGLGLRLIYFSYDVKMKEKGDIPEGYSVSREKKERFSLILESASTNQTSMYLCASNNFGPLEFFGSGTQLSVL.